The 5 T cell receptor beta chains below were found in one sample sequenced in a study of T cells in tuberculosis. The time point here: new active TB diagnosis, blood taken before or within 7 days of starting treatment. Clones were sequenced by immunoSEQ multiplex PCR, and TCRdb holds only the in-frame ones, with some missing. The sample has about 30,000 clones, about 90% seen once; the top ten hold around 6.5%. The sample consisted of PBMCs, taken at tuberculosis diagnosis. These receptors all stem from an adult with tuberculosis.

V is TRBV5-1 and J is TRBJ2-1; TRBD1 agrees at 7 bases. The V and J ends lost 5 bases and 2 bases, in that order; junction bases with no gene match: 7. The CDR3 is 15 residues long. Germline CDR1 reads SGHRS; CDR2 reads YFSETQ. The CDR3 spells CASRGQASTYNEQFF. The CDR3 DNA is TGCGCCAGCAGAGGACAGGCCTCAACCTACAATGAGCAGTTCTTC.

As DNA, the CDR3 is TGTGCCAGCAGCTTGTACAGTGGCAATCAGCCCCAGCATTTT. Protein sequence: CASSLYSGNQPQHF. The chain uses TRBV5-6 and TRBJ1-5; D not certain. Germline CDR1 is SGHDT and CDR2 is YYEEEE. V lost 1 base and J lost 2, with 7 bases in between. This CDR3 is 14 amino acids long.

This clone was observed a single time. The rearrangement joins TRBV5-4 to TRBJ2-7; the match to TRBD2 covers 7 bases. Per the germline V gene, CDR1 is SGHNT and CDR2 is YYREEE (reference sequence). V dropped 4 bases and J dropped 3; count of bases not matched to a gene: 4. The CDR3 covers 13 residues. The chain's CDR3 is CASSSRGDYEQYF. In DNA form, the CDR3 reads TGTGCCAGCAGCAGTCGGGGGGACTACGAGCAGTACTTC.

V is TRBV19 and J is TRBJ2-3; a weak D match, TRBD2 (6 bases). Germline lookup yields CDR1 LNHDA and CDR2 SQIVND (reference sequence). The CDR3 runs to 15 residues. V shed 3 bases and J shed 2 bases, with 12 bases lying between them. CDR3 amino acids: CASSIATRITDTQYF. The CDR3 DNA is TGTGCCAGTAGTATCGCGACTAGAATCACAGATACGCAGTATTTT.

This rearrangement joins TRBV5-1 to TRBJ1-1; 8 nucleotides line up with TRBD1. V dropped 4 bases and J dropped 2; count of bases not matched to a gene: 13. Germline CDR1 is SGHRS and CDR2 is YFSETQ. The CDR3 spans 17 residues. CDR3: CASSRRPGTGINTEAFF. For the CDR3, the DNA is TGCGCCAGCAGCAGACGTCCCGGGACAGGAATCAACACTGAAGCTTTCTTT.